One and the same sample provided the 15 T cell receptor beta chains below, sequenced in a study of OX40 agonist ivuxolimab in advanced cancers. The repertoire was sequenced with immunoSEQ multiplex PCR; TCRdb's copy has only in-frame clones and lacks some. Among some 20,000 clones, approximately 81% were seen once, and the ten largest hold about 15%. Sequences were derived from CD4+ or CD8+ T cells sorted from blood, sampled in a trial of the OX40 agonist ivuxolimab. The receptors derive from an adult with an advanced solid tumor such as melanoma, head and neck, liver or kidney cancer.

J is TRBJ1-1 and V is TRBV6-5; D unresolved. The V and J ends lost 6 bases and 0 bases respectively, with 2 bases between them. CDR1 is MNHEY, CDR2 SVGAGI, per germline. The CDR3 totals 11 residues. In DNA, the CDR3 is TGTGCCAGCAGGTTGAACACTGAAGCTTTCTTT. This translates into CASRLNTEAFF.

The chain uses TRBV6-9 and TRBJ1-2, with D possibly being TRBD1 (6 bases). Germline CDR1 and CDR2: MNHGY and SVAAGI. The ends were cut back, 7 bases at V and 6 bases at J, with 15 bases in the middle. This CDR3 contains 13 residues. The CDR3 DNA reads TGTGCCAGCACGTTAGGGGGGCCGGATGGCTACACCTTC. Its protein product is CASTLGGPDGYTF.

As concerns this clone: Other DNA variants within this sample encode the same CDR3. The rearrangement links TRBV9 to TRBJ2-7; 9 bases align to TRBD1. This CDR3 comprises 15 residues. Unmatched junction bases numbered 7, after V lost 0 bases and J lost 6 bases. CDR1 and CDR2 from the germline V gene are SGDLS and YYNGEE. The CDR3 sequence: CASSVAGTGYGEQYF. CDR3 nucleotides: TGTGCCAGCAGCGTAGCGGGGACAGGGTATGGCGAGCAGTACTTC.

This clone was detected once. The chain combines TRBV6-5 with TRBJ2-4, with D perhaps TRBD2 (5 bases). Trimming took 5 bases from V and 3 from J, leaving 14 bases between them. The CDR3 consists of 15 residues. Germline assignment: CDR1 MNHEY and CDR2 SVGAGI. CDR3 sequence reads: CASSNAGWGKNIQYF. CDR3 bases: TGTGCCAGCAGTAATGCGGGTTGGGGCAAAAACATTCAGTACTTC.

CDR3 sequence reads: CASSFSVGEQYF. Here the CDR3 DNA reads TGTGCCAGTAGTTTCTCCGTAGGCGAGCAGTACTTC. The V and J genes are TRBV19 and TRBJ2-7; D unresolved. The V gene lost 5 bases and the J gene lost 6 bases, with 11 bases spanning the gap. The CDR3 is made up of 12 amino acids. Germline CDR1 is LNHDA and CDR2 is SQIVND (reference sequence).

The chain employs TRBV6-5 and TRBJ1-3; the D is unclear. This CDR3 spans 16 amino acids. CDR1 is MNHEY and CDR2 is SVGAGI in the germline V gene. Trimming removed 0 bases from V and 0 bases from J, with 9 bases in between. In DNA form, the CDR3 reads TGTGCCAGCAGTTACTCGGAGGAAGGCTCTGGAAACACCATATATTTT. It codes for CASSYSEEGSGNTIYF.

This clone was recorded once. The J gene is TRBJ1-5, the V gene TRBV23-1; unclear D gene. TRBV23-1 qualifies as an ORF whose function is uncertain. V was pared by 3 bases and J by 0 bases, with 18 bases between. The CDR3 loop spans 18 amino acids. CDR3 coding DNA: TGCGCCAGCAGTCACCCCCGTGGAGGGATCCATAGCAATCAGCCCCAGCATTTT. It encodes CASSHPRGGIHSNQPQHF.

This clone was counted a single time. The chain combines TRBV5-6 with TRBJ2-3; no clear D gene. V was cut by 0 bases and J by 0 bases, with 5 bases left in between. This CDR3 is 14 amino acids long. The germline V gene encodes CDR1 SGHDT and CDR2 YYEEEE. CDR3 residues: CASSLVGSTDTQYF. As DNA, the CDR3 is TGTGCCAGCAGCTTGGTAGGGAGCACAGATACGCAGTATTTT.

This rearrangement joins TRBV7-8 to TRBJ1-2, with 7 bases that match TRBD1. Germline assignment: CDR1 SGHVS and CDR2 FQNEAQ. This CDR3 spans 16 amino acids. The trim removed 2 bases at V and 2 bases at J, leaving 8 bases unmatched. The CDR3 here is CASSLYRGTANYGYTF. The CDR3 nucleotides are TGTGCCAGCAGCTTATACAGGGGAACGGCCAACTATGGCTACACCTTC.

The DNA of the CDR3 is TGTGCCAGCAGTGATATTGGTAGGGATCGGGCAAAAAATGAGCAGTTCTTC. Its protein product is CASSDIGRDRAKNEQFF. The gene calls are TRBV25-1 and TRBJ2-1; D is ambiguous. The CDR3 sequence is 17 residues long. Germline V gene sequence: CDR1 MGHDK, CDR2 SYGVNS. The V end lost 3 bases, the J end lost 7 bases, and 22 bases lay between the germline ends. The complete variable domain, with remaining parts taken from reference TRBV25-1 and TRBJ2-1, reads EADIYQTPRYLVIGTGKKITLECSQTMGHDKMYWYQQDPGMELHLIHYSYGVNSTEKGDLSSESTVSRIRTEHFPLTLESARPSHTSQYLCASSDIGRDRAKNEQFFGPGTRLTVL.

The rearrangement uses TRBV7-8 and TRBJ2-7; D is unresolved. This CDR3 is 12 amino acids long. The V and J ends lost 5 bases and 2 bases respectively, with 7 bases between them. Germline lookup yields CDR1 SGHVS and CDR2 FQNEAQ. DNA of the CDR3: TGTGCCAGCAGCCACAAGGCCTACGAGCAGTACTTC. Its protein product is CASSHKAYEQYF. The whole variable domain, remainder taken from reference TRBV7-8 and TRBJ2-7, is GAGVSQSPRYKVAKRGQDVALRCDPISGHVSLFWYQQALGQGPEFLTYFQNEAQLDKSGLPSDRFFAERPEGSVSTLKIQRTQQEDSAVYLCASSHKAYEQYFGPGTRLTVT.

The J gene is TRBJ2-5, the V gene TRBV6-5; a weak D match, TRBD1 (6 bases). TRBJ2-7 matches the DNA end more closely, so the J call is doubtful. The CDR3 is 12 residues long. The germline gives CDR1 MNHEY, CDR2 SVGAGI. The CDR3 reads CASSPTGYEQYF. In nucleotides, the CDR3 is TGTGCCAGCAGTCCTACAGGGTACGAGCAGTACTTC.

The chain links TRBV4-1 to TRBJ2-7; 9 positions agree with TRBD1. CDR1 MGHRA and CDR2 YSYEKL come from the germline V gene. The CDR3 covers 15 residues. J was trimmed by 9 bases and V by 1 base; bases with no gene match: 10. The CDR3 loop is CASSQAPGQGEGQYF. CDR3 DNA sequence: TGCGCCAGCAGCCAAGCACCGGGACAGGGAGAGGGGCAGTACTTC.

This clone is termed medium-sized (0.01 to 0.1%). The gene calls are TRBV27 and TRBJ1-3; D may be TRBD1 (5 bases). V lost 4 bases and J lost 6, with 16 bases in between. The CDR3 is 15 amino acids. Germline-derived CDR1 and CDR2 are MNHEY and SMNVEV (reference sequence). The CDR3 is CASSCPRVEENTIYF. The CDR3 region has the DNA TGTGCCAGCAGTTGCCCCAGGGTGGAGGAAAACACCATATATTTT.

This sequence joins TRBV10-3 and TRBJ1-6, with TRBD1 as a possible D gene (6 bases). Between the trimmed V and J ends, which lost 7 bases and 7 bases, there was a span of 17 bases. This CDR3 region has 15 residues. The V gene's germline CDR1 is ENHRY and CDR2 SYGVKD. Here the CDR3 DNA reads TGTGCCATCACCCCCTCGGGGGCTGGAAATTCACCCCTCCACTTT. Translation: CAITPSGAGNSPLHF.